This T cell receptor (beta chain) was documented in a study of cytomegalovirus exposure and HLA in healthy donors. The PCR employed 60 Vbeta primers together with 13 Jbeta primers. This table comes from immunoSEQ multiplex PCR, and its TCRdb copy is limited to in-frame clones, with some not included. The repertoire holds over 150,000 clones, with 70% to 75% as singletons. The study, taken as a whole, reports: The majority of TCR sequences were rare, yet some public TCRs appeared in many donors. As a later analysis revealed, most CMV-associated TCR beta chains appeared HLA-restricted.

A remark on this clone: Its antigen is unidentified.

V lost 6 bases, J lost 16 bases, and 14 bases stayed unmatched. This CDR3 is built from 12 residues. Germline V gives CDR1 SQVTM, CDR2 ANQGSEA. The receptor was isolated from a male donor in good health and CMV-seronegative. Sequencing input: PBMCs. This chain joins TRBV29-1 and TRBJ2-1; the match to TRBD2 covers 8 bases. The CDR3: CSVPRVGLGRFF. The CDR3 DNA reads TGCAGCGTGCCACGCGTGGGACTAGGTCGTTTCTTC.